The T cell receptor (beta chain) described here comes from a study of T cell repertoires in cytomegalovirus infection. Study-level background: Both a matching HLA type and CMV infection were indicated by public TCR beta signatures.

MiXCR was run by TCRdb on the reads, yielding one entry per CDR3 protein. This sample has 310,000 or so distinct CDR3 sequences, with 9.6% found just once. Regarding the study as a whole: Pooled public TCR beta family frequency picked out CMV carriers with the relevant HLA. HLA-C-restricted CMV-specific TCR beta clonotypes were dominant in the ex vivo response.

This clonotype was picked up a small number of times. Its specificity is not known. This sequence originates from a human donor in good health (CMV status not recorded). Some clones in this sample may be carry-over from other donors' samples. Sequenced material: PBMCs.

The CDR3 protein is CSASDTGQGARETQYF. DNA for the CDR3: TGCAGTGCTTCCGACACAGGACAGGGGGCTCGAGAGACCCAGTACTTC. The rearrangement joins TRBV20-1 to TRBJ2-5, with 11 positions matching TRBD1. With V trimmed by 5 bases and J by 4 bases, 12 bases remained unmatched. Germline CDR1 DFQATT, CDR2 SNEGSKA (reference sequence). CDR3 length: 16 amino acids.